This entry concerns a single TCR beta chain. Which antigen it targets is not known. The input lacks base qualities; no much larger clone sits a single base away. This sample was included in a study of response to subunit inactivated influenza vaccine (dated by TCRdb to 2017 to 2018). In terms of the full investigation: The study used deep quantitative T cell receptor repertoire profiling to track responses to a trivalent subunit inactivated influenza vaccine. Study-level results and caveats: The authors proposed that each seasonal influenza vaccination may bring in only a limited number of new T cells.

Libraries came from RT-PCR. The data were produced on an Illumina HiSeq 2500. The raw public reads went through TCRdb reprocessing: fastp at Q25, MiXCR clone calling, in-frame beta chains kept. Rows are unified per CDR3 protein, each entry keeping the most common DNA and genes. The sample records hundreds of thousands of distinct CDR3 sequences, 20% to 25% of which are singletons. The ten top clones hold 10% to 13% of the sample. CDR3 length: 13 amino acids, cysteine to phenylalanine. Only the CDR3 DNA stays, 39 bases, in frame from base 1. CDR1 and CDR2 are read off the germline V gene as SGHTA and FQGNSA. Trimming removed 1 base from V and 7 bases from J, leaving 10 bases between the germline ends.

The sequencing here drew on PBMCs from blood, taken about 20 months after vaccination. Here the chain combines TRBV7-2 and TRBJ2-5; the D segment might be TRBD1 or TRBD2, since each matches 5 bases. The sequence derives from a man aged 50 to 69 who received an inactivated influenza vaccine. Donor details come from another sample of the same person, matched by shared clones. The CDR3 region reads CASSLERGATQYF. The DNA is as follows: TGTGCCAGCAGCTTAGAAAGAGGGGCGACCCAGTACTTC.